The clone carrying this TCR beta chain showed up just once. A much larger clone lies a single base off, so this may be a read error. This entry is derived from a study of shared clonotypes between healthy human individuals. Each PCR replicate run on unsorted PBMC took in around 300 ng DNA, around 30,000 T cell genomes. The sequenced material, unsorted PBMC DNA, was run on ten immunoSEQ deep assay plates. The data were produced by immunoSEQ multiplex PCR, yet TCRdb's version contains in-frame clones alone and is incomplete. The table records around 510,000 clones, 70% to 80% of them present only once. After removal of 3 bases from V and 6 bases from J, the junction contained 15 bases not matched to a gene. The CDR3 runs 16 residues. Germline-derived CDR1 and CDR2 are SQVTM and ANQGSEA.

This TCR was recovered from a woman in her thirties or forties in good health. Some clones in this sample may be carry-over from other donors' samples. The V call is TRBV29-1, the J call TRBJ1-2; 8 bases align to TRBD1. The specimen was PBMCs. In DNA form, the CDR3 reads TGCAGCGTTGACTATACGACAGGGGAGTTTAAGGATGGCTACACCTTC. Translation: CSVDYTTGEFKDGYTF.